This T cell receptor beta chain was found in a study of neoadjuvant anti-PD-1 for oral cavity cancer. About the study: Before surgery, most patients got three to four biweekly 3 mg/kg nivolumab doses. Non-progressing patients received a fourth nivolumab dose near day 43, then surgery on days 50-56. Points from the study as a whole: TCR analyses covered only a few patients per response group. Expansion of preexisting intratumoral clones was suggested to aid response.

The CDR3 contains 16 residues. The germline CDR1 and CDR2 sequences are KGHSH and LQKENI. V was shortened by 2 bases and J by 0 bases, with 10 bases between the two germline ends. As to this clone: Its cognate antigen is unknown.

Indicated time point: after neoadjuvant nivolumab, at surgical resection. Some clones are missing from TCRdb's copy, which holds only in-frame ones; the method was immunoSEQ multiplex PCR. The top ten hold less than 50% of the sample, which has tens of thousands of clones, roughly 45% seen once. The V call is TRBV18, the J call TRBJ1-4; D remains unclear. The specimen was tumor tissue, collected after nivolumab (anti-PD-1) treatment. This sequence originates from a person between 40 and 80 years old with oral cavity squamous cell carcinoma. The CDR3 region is CASSPFPLTTNEKLFF. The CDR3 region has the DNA TGTGCCAGCTCACCATTCCCCCTGACAACTAATGAAAAACTGTTTTTT.